This TCR beta chain was sequenced in a study of T cells in Graves' hyperthyroidism and ophthalmopathy. It was uncontrolled infection, other autoimmune disease, pregnancy or lactation that excluded patients. Clinical symptoms, serum thyroxine, TRAb, thyroid ultrasound and orbital computed tomography established diagnosis. Progressors' blood was drawn at hyperthyroidism diagnosis, before ophthalmopathy symptoms. The PBMCs had their origin in 7.5 to 10 ml of fresh peripheral blood. Amplified regions were TCR beta CDR3 sequences from RNA transcripts. During a first-round RT-PCR of the TCR CDR3, the HTBI primer set was used. A single record per CDR3 protein comes from TCRdb applying MiXCR to the multiplex PCR reads. Of approximately 720,000 distinct CDR3 sequences in the sample, roughly 20% were seen once. Sequencing was carried out using blood. The receptor's source is a woman between 45 and 65 years old with Graves' hyperthyroidism that later progressed to Graves' ophthalmopathy.

The CDR3 DNA reads as TGTGCCAGCAGCTTATCTCCGGGAAACAATCAGCCCCAGCATTTT. Encoded protein: CASSLSPGNNQPQHF. The V and J genes are TRBV7-6 and TRBJ1-5; D uncertain. Deletions cut 2 bases from V and 3 bases from J, with 11 bases between. This CDR3 comprises 15 residues. Germline CDR1 and CDR2: SGHVS and FNYEAQ.